Each of the 31 T cell receptor beta chains below was sequenced from the same sample in a study of regulatory T cells in long-lasting Graves disease (dated by TCRdb to the early 2020s). Library method: multiplex PCR. Data came from an Illumina HiSeq 4000. TCR beta libraries were built with iRepertoire HTBI primers and Arm-PCR amplification of CDR3 regions. TCRdb reprocessed the public reads (quality trimming at Q25 with fastp, clone calling with MiXCR) and kept in-frame beta chains. Every entry covers one CDR3 protein and lists the most common genes and DNA from its rows. Present in this sample are 500,000 to 700,000 distinct CDR3 sequences, 15% to 20% of which were seen just once. Of the sample, 18% falls within the top ten clones. The label giving this sample's time point can be read as: newly diagnosed GD, antithyroid drugs for less than 3 months. RNA was extracted from PBMCs in TRIzol for both TCR sequencing and RNA sequencing.

The sample was also reused in another study, on T cells in Graves' hyperthyroidism and ophthalmopathy.

Sample: peripheral blood mononuclear cells (PBMCs), taken at new diagnosis, from a patient treated with antithyroid drugs. These receptors came from a woman in her 30s with Graves disease. Donor details come from another sample of the same person, matched by shared clones.

This chain joins TRBV30 and TRBJ2-5; D unresolved. The germline CDR1 and CDR2 sequences are GTSNPN and SVGIG (reference sequence). V lost 3 bases to trimming and J lost 5 bases, with 10 bases between them. This CDR3 region has 12 residues. Here the CDR3 DNA reads TGTGCCTGGAGCGTTTCCCCGGAGACCCAGTACTTC. Its translation: CAWSVSPETQYF.

This clonotype has just a few counts. The chain uses TRBV20-1 and TRBJ2-1; 10 positions agree with TRBD2. There are 15 residues in the CDR3. Germline trimming cut 1 base from V and 3 bases from J; bases unmatched to any gene: 3. Germline CDR1 and CDR2: DFQATT and SNEGSKA (reference sequence). CDR3 sequence reads: CSARVRTSGYNEQFF. CDR3 DNA sequence: TGCAGTGCTAGAGTCAGGACTAGCGGCTACAATGAGCAGTTCTTC.

The V gene is TRBV6-1, the J gene TRBJ1-1; D may be TRBD1 (5 bases). Germline CDR1 MNHNS, CDR2 SASEGT. The CDR3 consists of 14 residues. The V end was cut by 6 bases, the J end by 3 bases, with 14 bases between. The CDR3 DNA reads as TGTGCCAGCAGCAGGGTTTTGAGGGACACTGAAGCTTTCTTT. Translating gives CASSRVLRDTEAFF.

Concerning this clonotype itself: The junction does not match germline at one end; this may be a read error. The chain combines TRBV5-6 with TRBJ2-7, with unresolved D. The CDR3 contains 15 residues. Germline CDR1 and CDR2: SGHDT and YYEEEE. CDR3 DNA: TGTGCCAGCACCTTGAGGTATCTCCCATCTTACGAGCAGTACTTC. Amino acid sequence: CASTLRYLPSYEQYF.

This clonotype was recorded only once. The chain couples TRBV20-1 to TRBJ1-1; no definite D call. The CDR3 covers 13 residues. Germline CDR1 reads DFQATT; CDR2 reads SNEGSKA (reference sequence). V lost 0 bases, J lost 1 base, and 6 bases lay in between. The CDR3 sequence: CSARDPKNTEAFF. The CDR3 DNA reads as TGCAGTGCTAGAGACCCAAAGAACACTGAAGCTTTCTTT.

Many counts were recorded for this clonotype. This chain uses TRBV2 with TRBJ2-1; tentative D call: TRBD2 (6 bases). Germline V gene lookup returns CDR1 SNHLY and CDR2 FYNNEI. This CDR3 is built from 14 residues. V lost 10 bases and J 7 bases, leaving 20 bases between the germline ends. The CDR3 DNA reads TGTGCCACCGAAAGGGGTTTACGGGGGAATGAGCAGTTCTTC. Encoded protein: CATERGLRGNEQFF.

This clonotype appeared once. The chain has TRBV5-1 and TRBJ2-3; D gene unclear. The CDR3 contains 15 residues. Germline values: CDR1 SGHRS, CDR2 YFSETQ. Trimming pared 0 bases from V and 0 bases from J, leaving 8 bases between. The CDR3 loop reads CASSLGGKSTDTQYF. In nucleotides, the CDR3 is TGCGCCAGCAGCTTGGGGGGAAAGAGCACAGATACGCAGTATTTT. The variable domain in full, completed from reference TRBV5-1 and TRBJ2-3, reads KAGVTQTPRYLIKTRGQQVTLSCSPISGHRSVSWYQQTPGQGLQFLFEYFSETQRNKGNFPGRFSGRQFSNSRSEMNVSTLELGDSALYLCASSLGGKSTDTQYFGPGTRLTVL.

In this sample, this clonotype turned up many times. J is TRBJ2-3 and V is TRBV28; D remains ambiguous. The CDR3 is 13 amino acids. The germline V and J ends were trimmed by 2 bases and 8 bases, with 11 bases remaining between them. In germline, CDR1 is MDHEN, CDR2 SYDVKM. CDR3: CASSLNIGFTQYF. CDR3 bases: TGTGCCAGCAGTTTAAATATCGGGTTTACGCAGTATTTT.

There are a few counts of this clonotype. The rearrangement joins TRBV15 to TRBJ2-1, with D possibly called TRBD1 or TRBD2 (5 bases each). Germline V gene sequence: CDR1 LNHNV, CDR2 YYDKDF (reference sequence). The V end lost 10 bases, the J end lost 11 bases, and 15 bases lay between the germline ends. This CDR3 region has 11 residues. The CDR3 sequence is CAILSGRKQFF. CDR3 DNA sequence: TGTGCCATCCTCTCGGGGCGGAAGCAGTTCTTC.

CDR3 DNA sequence: TGCGCCAGCAGCCGAGGCGGGAGACTAGCGGGAGTAGATGAGCAGTTCTTC. It is translated as CASSRGGRLAGVDEQFF. J is TRBJ2-1 and V is TRBV4-1; 12 bases fit TRBD2. V shed 4 bases and J 8 bases; nucleotides not matched to a gene: 12. Germline CDR1 is MGHRA and CDR2 is YSYEKL. This CDR3 has 17 amino acids.

This clonotype was found a few times. This chain uses TRBV6-1 with TRBJ2-2, with TRBD2 matching over 9 bases. CDR1 and CDR2 (germline): MNHNS, SASEGT. The CDR3 loop spans 16 amino acids. Trimming took 6 bases from V and 3 from J; bases not matched to a gene: 8. The CDR3 sequence is CASRGPAGGHTGELFF. The CDR3 region has the DNA TGTGCCAGCAGGGGTCCAGCGGGAGGCCACACCGGGGAGCTGTTTTTT.

The rearrangement links TRBV5-1 to TRBJ2-2; D is perhaps TRBD2 (6 bases). V lost 4 bases and J 0 bases, leaving 13 bases between the germline ends. Per germline, CDR1 SGHRS and CDR2 YFSETQ. This CDR3 contains 16 residues. CDR3 in DNA: TGCGCCAGCAGCCCGCTAGCGTCCCCGAACACCGGGGAGCTGTTTTTT. This translates into CASSPLASPNTGELFF. Looking up the rest from reference TRBV5-1 and TRBJ2-2 gives the full variable domain: KAGVTQTPRYLIKTRGQQVTLSCSPISGHRSVSWYQQTPGQGLQFLFEYFSETQRNKGNFPGRFSGRQFSNSRSEMNVSTLELGDSALYLCASSPLASPNTGELFFGEGSRLTVL.

This chain joins TRBV7-9 and TRBJ2-1, with a possible D match to TRBD1 (7 bases). The CDR3 covers 16 residues. The germline CDR1 and CDR2 sequences are SEHNR and FQNEAQ (reference sequence). V was pared by 3 bases and J by 0 bases, with 12 bases between. CDR3 protein: CASSFGRDSSYNEQFF. DNA for the CDR3: TGTGCCAGCAGCTTTGGGCGGGACAGCTCCTACAATGAGCAGTTCTTC.

This clonotype was found once. This chain links TRBV11-2 with TRBJ2-7; D is undetermined. The CDR3 covers 13 residues. The V gene's germline CDR1 is SGHAT and CDR2 FQNNGV. V was cut by 3 bases and J by 4 bases, with 10 bases left in between. The CDR3 here is CASSFVVSYEQYF. DNA of the CDR3: TGTGCCAGCAGCTTTGTGGTTTCATACGAGCAGTACTTC.

A remark on this clonotype: The junction departs from the called germline gene at one end, perhaps through a read error. This sequence joins TRBV28 and TRBJ2-5; D is undetermined. This CDR3 has 12 residues. Looked up from germline, CDR1 is MDHEN and CDR2 is SYDVKM. The CDR3 coding sequence is TGTGCCGGCAGTTCCCCTGCCCAGTCGGAGAACTTC. Translation gives CAGSSPAQSENF.

The sample holds many counts of this clonotype. The chain has TRBV7-9 and TRBJ2-3; D is uncertain. Per germline, CDR1 SEHNR and CDR2 FQNEAQ (reference sequence). The CDR3 is made up of 14 amino acids. V was shortened by 4 bases and J by 1 base, with 9 bases between the two germline ends. The CDR3 here is CASSSSGRTDTQYF. The CDR3 nucleotides read TGTGCCAGCAGCTCGTCCGGGCGCACAGATACGCAGTATTTT.

A few counts support this clonotype. Because the CDR3 is missing its conserved closing phenylalanine or tryptophan, this is likely a read error. V is TRBV5-4 and J is TRBJ1-1; 7 bases match TRBD1. The CDR3 extends over 17 amino acids. The V and J ends lost 0 bases and 0 bases, in that order; junction bases with no gene match: 8. Germline CDR1 reads SGHNT; CDR2 reads YYREEE (reference sequence). The CDR3 reads CASSLEGGQGVNTEAFL. CDR3 coding DNA: TGTGCCAGCAGCTTGGAGGGTGGGCAGGGGGTGAACACTGAAGCTTTCCTT.

There are many counts of this clonotype. J is TRBJ2-7 and V is TRBV28; 7 bases agree with TRBD1. J lost 5 bases, V lost 11 bases, and 12 bases had no gene match. The CDR3 length is 13 residues. The germline V gene has CDR1 MDHEN and CDR2 SYDVKM. CDR3 DNA sequence: TGTGCCGTTGATTTCGGGACAGAAGACGAGCAGTACTTC. It is translated as CAVDFGTEDEQYF.

The V and J genes are TRBV6-2 or TRBV6-3 and TRBJ1-5, with 9 bases fitting TRBD1. The germline CDR1 and CDR2 sequences are MNHEY and SVGEGT. J was trimmed by 11 bases and V by 5 bases; bases with no gene match: 16. The length of the CDR3 is 16 residues. The CDR3 DNA reads TGTGCCAGCAGTGCCTCGGGACAGGGAGTACGAAGGGCCCAGCATTTT. The encoded protein is CASSASGQGVRRAQHF.

This clonotype was recorded at least ten times. The chain recombines TRBV27 with TRBJ1-1; a weak D match, TRBD1 (6 bases). Germline CDR1 and CDR2: MNHEY and SMNVEV (reference sequence). This CDR3 is built from 15 residues. Trimming shortened V by 3 bases and J by 8 bases, and 19 bases separated the two germline ends. The CDR3, as DNA: TGTGCCAGCAGTTTTCTCAAACAGGGTAGGGAAGAAGCTTTCTTT. Residues: CASSFLKQGREEAFF.

This clonotype was observed many times. The chain joins TRBV28 to TRBJ2-7; D perhaps matches TRBD1 (6 bases). The germline gives CDR1 MDHEN, CDR2 SYDVKM. CDR3 length equals 14 residues. V was trimmed by 6 bases and J by 6 bases, leaving 18 bases between them. The CDR3 DNA is TGTGCCAGCAGCTGGGCAGGGGCTCGGCGCGAGCAGTACTTC. Translated, it gives CASSWAGARREQYF. Looking up the rest from reference TRBV28 and TRBJ2-7 gives the full variable domain: DVKVTQSSRYLVKRTGEKVFLECVQDMDHENMFWYRQDPGLGLRLIYFSYDVKMKEKGDIPEGYSVSREKKERFSLILESASTNQTSMYLCASSWAGARREQYFGPGTRLTVT.

At least ten counts were recorded for this clonotype. The V gene is TRBV7-9, the J gene TRBJ1-1; 8 nucleotides agree with TRBD1. The V and J ends lost 3 bases and 4 bases, in that order; junction bases with no gene match: 4. This CDR3 spans 14 amino acids. The germline gives CDR1 SEHNR, CDR2 FQNEAQ (reference sequence). The CDR3 bases are TGTGCCAGCAGCTTGGACAGGGAGGTCACTGAAGCTTTCTTT. Its protein is CASSLDREVTEAFF. The full variable domain, in which reference TRBV7-9 and TRBJ1-1 provide the parts outside the CDR3, is DTGVSQNPRHKITKRGQNVTFRCDPISEHNRLYWYRQTLGQGPEFLTYFQNEAQLEKSRLLSDRFSAERPKGSFSTLEIQRTEQGDSAMYLCASSLDREVTEAFFGQGTRLTVV.

The V call is TRBV20-1, the J call TRBJ2-2; a possible D gene is TRBD1 (5 bases). The V gene's germline CDR1 is DFQATT and CDR2 SNEGSKA (reference sequence). CDR3 size: 15 residues. The germline V and J ends were trimmed by 4 bases and 0 bases, with 12 bases remaining between them. The CDR3 loop is CSATAQGANTGELFF. CDR3 in DNA: TGCAGTGCTACGGCCCAGGGCGCGAACACCGGGGAGCTGTTTTTT.

The rearrangement uses TRBV4-1 and TRBJ2-3; D is unclear. Trimming took off 2 bases at V and 4 bases at J, with 10 bases between the two ends. The CDR3 is 14 residues long. CDR1 MGHRA and CDR2 YSYEKL come from the germline V gene. CDR3 loop: CASSQQVLADTQYF. CDR3 bases: TGCGCCAGCAGCCAACAGGTTTTGGCAGATACGCAGTATTTT.

This clonotype was detected many times. V and J are TRBV7-3 and TRBJ2-7; D possibly corresponds to TRBD2 (6 bases). Per the germline V gene, CDR1 is SGHTA and CDR2 is FQGTGA. CDR3 length: 16 residues. Trimming removed 3 bases at V and 6 bases at J, with 21 bases between. CDR3 sequence reads: CASSFKGGGLGSEQYF. CDR3 in DNA: TGTGCCAGCAGCTTCAAGGGAGGAGGGCTAGGTTCCGAGCAGTACTTC.

V and J are TRBV6-1 and TRBJ2-4; no reliable D call. Trimming took 3 bases from V and 1 from J, leaving 10 bases between them. Germline CDR1 and CDR2: MNHNS and SASEGT. CDR3 length equals 15 residues. CDR3 residues: CASSESVAAKNIQYF. The CDR3 coding sequence is TGTGCCAGCAGTGAGTCTGTTGCGGCCAAAAACATTCAGTACTTC.

V and J are TRBV6-1 and TRBJ2-5; 10 bases agree with TRBD2. CDR3 length: 12 amino acids. Germline CDR1 is MNHNS and CDR2 is SASEGT. V lost 8 bases to trimming and J lost 7 bases; unmatched junction nucleotides: 4. CDR3 region: CASASGSWTQYF. DNA for the CDR3: TGTGCCAGCGCTAGCGGGAGTTGGACCCAGTACTTC.

This chain connects TRBV6-2 or TRBV6-3 to TRBJ2-1; no clear D. The CDR3 runs to 11 residues. V was clipped by 6 bases and J by 9 bases, with 9 bases between them. Per the germline V gene, CDR1 is MNHEY and CDR2 is SVGEGT. The CDR3 region has the DNA TGTGCCAGCAGCCACCTCCGTGAGCAGTTCTTC. Amino acids: CASSHLREQFF.

The V and J genes are TRBV28 and TRBJ2-5; perhaps TRBD1 as D (5 bases). V lost 5 bases to trimming and J lost 1 base, with 14 bases between them. Germline V gene data show CDR1 as MDHEN and CDR2 as SYDVKM. CDR3 size: 15 residues. CDR3 in amino acids: CASSPTPTVQETQYF. The CDR3 DNA is TGTGCCAGCAGTCCGACCCCGACAGTCCAAGAGACCCAGTACTTC.

With regard to this clonotype: It may be a read error: a sequence one base away is much more abundant. The chain combines TRBV20-1 with TRBJ1-1, with TRBD1 as a possible D gene (6 bases). Germline-derived CDR1 and CDR2 are DFQATT and SNEGSKA (reference sequence). The CDR3 spans 14 residues. The CDR3 protein is CSASRTGLNTEAYF. The CDR3 nucleotides are TGCAGTGCTAGCAGAACAGGGCTGAACACTGAAGCTTACTTT.

This clonotype was seen ten or more times. This chain uses TRBV9 with TRBJ1-3, with D uncertain. Trimming cost V 5 bases and J 1 base, with 4 bases left between them. This CDR3 has 12 residues. The germline V gene has CDR1 SGDLS and CDR2 YYNGEE. DNA for the CDR3: TGTGCCAGCAGTGATTCTGGAAACACCATATATTTT. Translating it yields CASSDSGNTIYF.